Listed below are T cell receptor beta chains from one sample, sequenced in a study of memory CD4+ T cells and cytomegalovirus serostatus. Assay used: immunoSEQ multiplex PCR; TCRdb lists only in-frame clones, some missing. The sample lists 50,000 to 65,000 clones; 70% to 80% were seen once. The specimen was memory CD4+ T cells from blood. All receptors come from an adult in good health and CMV-seronegative. Each CDR3 is given with its conserved first and last residue. A D gene is named only where the DNA matches it firmly. The listing skips clone size in some rows; elsewhere it reads once, few, many or a size class.

few	TRBV18	TRBJ1-5	NA	TGTGCCAGCTCACCTCGGGGGGATGGTCAGCCCCAGCATTTT	CASSPRGDGQPQHF
NA	TRBV29-1	TRBJ2-2	NA	TGCAGCGTTGTGGGACCAACCCTGAACACCGGGGAGCTGTTTTTT	CSVVGPTLNTGELFF
NA	TRBV18	TRBJ1-4	NA	TGTGCCAGCTCACCAGATGCAGCACCGTCGGGTGAAAAACTGTTTTTT	CASSPDAAPSGEKLFF
NA	TRBV5-4	TRBJ2-5	TRBD2	TGTGCCAGCAGCCGCAGCGGGGGCATACGGGAGACCCAGTACTTC	CASSRSGGIRETQYF
few	TRBV7-9	TRBJ1-5	TRBD1	TGTGCCAGCAGCACACAGGGGGATAGCAATCAGCCCCAGCATTTT	CASSTQGDSNQPQHF
NA	TRBV18	TRBJ1-3	NA	TGTGCCAGCTCATCAGGGGTATCAGGAAACACCATATATTTT	CASSSGVSGNTIYF
NA	TRBV28	TRBJ1-1	TRBD1	TGTGCCAGCAGCCAGGGACAGGGGGCGGGCTTGGTCACTGAAGCTTTCTTT	CASSQGQGAGLVTEAFF
NA	TRBV14	TRBJ1-1	NA	TGTGCCACCAATGCGAAGAACACTGAAGCTTTCTTT	CATNAKNTEAFF
NA	TRBV10-2	TRBJ2-1	NA	TGCGCCAGCGGTGGGGACCGCCACAATGAGCAGTTCTTC	CASGGDRHNEQFF
NA	TRBV12-2	TRBJ2-1	NA	TGTGCAAGTCGCTTAGGACTAACTAGTAAGGAAACTAGGGCCTATGACGACCCATACAATGAGCAGTTCTTC	CASRLGLTSKETRAYDDPYNEQFF
NA	TRBV4-3	TRBJ2-3	NA	TGCGCCAGCAGCCTAAACGCTAGGGTAGATACGCAGTATTTT	CASSLNARVDTQYF
NA	TRBV7-3	TRBJ2-1	NA	TGTGCCAGCAGCCCCAGCGCGTCTAGCTCTGTGCAGTTCTTC	CASSPSASSSVQFF
NA	TRBV6-1	TRBJ2-1	TRBD1	TGTGCCAGCAGGCTACAGACAGGGGTTGGTGAGCAGTTCTTC	CASRLQTGVGEQFF
NA	TRBV10-1	TRBJ2-1	NA	TGCGCCAGCAGTGATGAGGGATACTACAATGAGCAGTTCTTC	CASSDEGYYNEQFF
NA	TRBV6-4	TRBJ1-3	NA	TGTGCCAGCAGGGATACAGGGATGTACGGAAACACCATATATTTT	CASRDTGMYGNTIYF
few	TRBV2	TRBJ1-2	NA	TGTGCCAGCAGTCTAGACAGCAACTATGGCTACACCTTC	CASSLDSNYGYTF
NA	TRBV7-2	TRBJ2-3	TRBD1	TGTGCCAGCAGCCCACCCGGGGACAGGGTTATGGATTTT	CASSPPGDRVMDF
NA	TRBV7-2	TRBJ1-5	NA	TGTGCCAGCAGCTTACCCAATCAGCCCCAGCATTTT	CASSLPNQPQHF
NA	TRBV18	TRBJ2-5	NA	TGTGCCAGCTCACCCCAGACCCCACTAGAGACCCAGTACTTC	CASSPQTPLETQYF
NA	TRBV9	TRBJ2-3	NA	TGTGCCAGCAGCCCGAGCACAGATACGCAGTATTTT	CASSPSTDTQYF
NA	TRBV18	TRBJ2-7	TRBD2	TGTGCCAGCTCAACGGGGGGGAAGGGTGACTACGAGCAGTACTTC	CASSTGGKGDYEQYF
NA	TRBV10-1	TRBJ2-7	NA	TGCGCCAGCAGTTCCAGGGGAGCCTACGAGCAGTACTTC	CASSSRGAYEQYF
NA	TRBV5-1	TRBJ2-6	NA	TGCGCCAGCAGCTTGGGACGGGGCTCGGGGGCCAACGTCCTGACTTTC	CASSLGRGSGANVLTF
NA	TRBV27	TRBJ1-1	NA	TGTGCCAGCAGTTCAGGGGCACGGAACACTGAAGCTTTCTTT	CASSSGARNTEAFF
NA	TRBV5-1	TRBJ1-2	NA	TGCGCCAGCAGCTTGACCCCCCTTGAATATGGCTACACCTTC	CASSLTPLEYGYTF
once	TRBV7-2	TRBJ2-2	NA	TGTGCCAGCAGCCCGAGTGGGTCCGGGGAGCTGTTTTTT	CASSPSGSGELFF